This T cell receptor beta chain was captured in a study of blood T cell repertoires in COVID-19. Study as a whole: Both acute and convalescent COVID-19 samples were obtained from the United States, Italy and Spain. Sample material is recorded as cDNA or gDNA derived from T cells, B-cell-depleted T cells, or PBMCs.

The germline gives CDR1 MDHEN, CDR2 SYDVKM. Trimming stripped 5 bases from V and 0 bases from J, with 11 bases between. This CDR3 region has 15 residues. Authors' methods: Amplification of reference gene primers was used by the study to estimate nucleated cell counts. Clones were sequenced by immunoSEQ multiplex PCR, and TCRdb holds only the in-frame ones, with some missing. From that table come the V and J calls and clone size; the DNA was used to work out D and trimming. The top ten clones hold roughly 13% of a sample with 150,000 or so clones, roughly 84% of them seen once. This sequence joins TRBV28 and TRBJ1-5; D may be TRBD1 (6 bases). The clonotype originates from a man aged 18 to 29 with active or convalescent COVID-19. Sequencing was carried out using peripheral blood. In nucleotides, the CDR3 is TGTGCCAGCAGTCCGACAGGAGGTAGCAATCAGCCCCAGCATTTT. This gives the protein CASSPTGGSNQPQHF.